The 8 T cell receptor beta chains below all came from one sample that was sequenced in a study of blood T cell repertoires in COVID-19. The repertoire was sequenced with immunoSEQ multiplex PCR; TCRdb's copy has only in-frame clones and lacks some. The sample has 150,000 to 250,000 clones, around 94% seen once; the top ten hold approximately 0.69%. Sequencing was carried out using peripheral blood. The receptors were gathered from a man in his thirties or forties with COVID-19, enrolled during active disease.

The gene calls are TRBV5-1 and TRBJ2-3; D is unresolved. The CDR3 length is 16 residues. Between the trimmed V and J ends, which lost 0 bases and 6 bases, there was a span of 17 bases. Looked up from germline, CDR1 is SGHRS and CDR2 is YFSETQ. The CDR3 sequence: CASSLAEVTPRDTQYF. CDR3 DNA sequence: TGCGCCAGCAGCTTGGCCGAGGTAACCCCCCGCGATACGCAGTATTTT.

This clone was recorded once. The J gene is TRBJ1-3, the V gene TRBV2; D is ambiguous. The V end was cut by 6 bases, the J end by 9 bases, with 9 bases between. The CDR3 totals 11 residues. Germline V gene lookup returns CDR1 SNHLY and CDR2 FYNNEI. This CDR3 reads CASRIERTIYF. Written as DNA, the CDR3 is TGTGCCAGCAGGATAGAGCGCACCATATATTTT.

The chain combines TRBV7-4 with TRBJ2-5; weak D call: TRBD2 (6 bases). The CDR3 loop spans 17 amino acids. Trimming removed 3 bases at V and 1 base at J, with 18 bases between. Germline CDR1 reads SGHVT; CDR2 reads SQSDAQ. The CDR3 DNA follows: TGTGCCAGCAGCTTTTGCCCCACCCTAGCGCTCCAAGAGACCCAGTACTTC. Its translation is CASSFCPTLALQETQYF. Looking up the rest from reference TRBV7-4 and TRBJ2-5 gives the full variable domain: GAGVSQSPRYKVAKRGRDVALRCDSISGHVTLYWYRQTLGQGSEVLTYSQSDAQRDKSGRPSGRFSAERPERSVSTLKIQRTEQGDSAVYLCASSFCPTLALQETQYFGPGTRLLVL.

J is TRBJ2-1 and V is TRBV19, with D perhaps matching TRBD2 (5 bases). This CDR3 comprises 15 residues. V shed 3 bases and J shed 6 bases, with 15 bases lying between them. CDR1 is LNHDA, CDR2 SQIVND, per germline (reference sequence). For the CDR3, the DNA is TGTGCCAGTAGTATGAGGACTCCCAACGGCAATGAGCAGTTCTTC. Its translation: CASSMRTPNGNEQFF.

In the case of this clone: Germline is not matched at one junction end, which may reflect a read error. V usage is TRBV14 and J usage is TRBJ1-1; D is unresolved. Germline values: CDR1 SGHDN, CDR2 FVKESK. The CDR3 is 12 residues long. The DNA of the CDR3 is TGTGCCAGCAGCCAAGATGGCCCGGCAGGAAACTTT. Residues: CASSQDGPAGNF.

This clone was recorded only once. The chain couples TRBV6-6 to TRBJ1-2, with TRBD1 as a possible D gene (5 bases). Germline loops: CDR1 MNHNY, CDR2 SVGAGI (reference sequence). The CDR3 covers 14 residues. Trimming removed 6 bases from V and 0 bases from J, with 11 bases in between. CDR3 DNA: TGTGCCAGCAGCACCGGGACTCCTAACTATGGCTACACCTTC. This encodes CASSTGTPNYGYTF.

V and J are TRBV5-4 and TRBJ1-5; D gene ambiguous. Trimming removed 0 bases from V and 3 bases from J, with 10 bases in between. CDR3 length: 15 amino acids. Germline V lookup: CDR1 SGHNT, CDR2 YYREEE (reference sequence). The CDR3 DNA reads TGTGCCAGCAGCTTGGGCGGAGCCCTCAATCAGCCCCAGCATTTT. It translates to CASSLGGALNQPQHF.

The J gene is TRBJ2-2, the V gene TRBV2, with a tentative D call TRBD2 (7 bases). The CDR3 sequence is 15 residues long. The V gene's germline CDR1 is SNHLY and CDR2 FYNNEI. V gave up 9 bases and J gave up 3 bases, with 17 bases separating them. This CDR3 is CASRSGGWDTGELFF. In DNA, the CDR3 is TGTGCCAGTAGGTCGGGGGGCTGGGACACCGGGGAGCTGTTTTTT.